Listed below are T cell receptor beta chains from one sample, sequenced in a study of blood T cell repertoires in COVID-19. Assay used: immunoSEQ multiplex PCR; TCRdb lists only in-frame clones, some missing. The sample lists fewer than 120,000 clones, less than 85% seen once, with 3% to 4% in the top ten. The sample was peripheral blood. These receptors were obtained from a woman of 80 years or more with acute or convalescent COVID-19. Each CDR3 is given without its conserved first and last residue. The listing skips clone size in some rows; elsewhere it reads once, few, many or a size class.

size	V	J	CDR3
NA	TRBV5-1	TRBJ1-1	ASSPGTGRWGTEAF
NA	TRBV7-8	TRBJ2-5	ASSFYGRVETQY
NA	TRBV6-6	TRBJ1-4	ASSFSPATNEKLF
NA	TRBV7-9	TRBJ2-5	ASSLGSRLGGGETQY
once	TRBV4-1	TRBJ1-2	ASSRLGGAPHGYT
NA	TRBV7-2	TRBJ1-2	ASSLTGPLGGYT
NA	TRBV7-2	TRBJ1-2	ASSHPGTGRVYGYT
NA	TRBV3-1/TRBV3-2	TRBJ1-1	ASSQVRGGQGFGNTEAF
NA	TRBV19	TRBJ1-1	ASSASRNTEAF
NA	TRBV19	TRBJ1-1	ASTLTENTEAF
NA	TRBV25-1	TRBJ1-1	ASSDDRVTLPTY
NA	TRBV7-2	TRBJ2-5	ASSRTIQETQY
NA	TRBV20-1	TRBJ2-1	SASSRGYNEQF
NA	TRBV5-4	TRBJ2-3	ASSLGLSTGQARLDTQY
NA	TRBV19	TRBJ1-6	ASSPFTGPGALH
NA	TRBV7-2	TRBJ2-7	ASSFDRTSYEQY
NA	TRBV10-3	TRBJ2-5	AISGNDNPSQETQY
NA	TRBV28	TRBJ2-7	ASSFRRVPTYEQY
NA	TRBV11-2	TRBJ2-5	ASSLGVKGGREETQY
NA	TRBV5-1	TRBJ2-1	ASSLAPGDSPGAYNEQF
NA	TRBV28	TRBJ2-1	ASNGQGSSYNEQF
NA	TRBV9	TRBJ2-6	ASLRDRGASGANVLT
few	TRBV5-1	TRBJ2-5	ASSPVEHRETQY
NA	TRBV3-1/TRBV3-2	TRBJ2-2	ASSQPGLIGTGELF